This TCR beta chain stems from a study of OX40 agonist ivuxolimab in advanced cancers. Points from the study as a whole: Among patients with partial responses at 0.1-3.0 mg/kg, clonal expansion was among the lowest. The study found that CD8+ T cells averaged more expanded clones than CD4+.

Assay: immunoSEQ multiplex PCR; the TCRdb copy retains only in-frame clones and omits some. Of about 100,000 clones in the sample, approximately 91% were seen once. On this clone itself: Antigen specificity is unknown.

V dropped 0 bases and J dropped 3; count of bases not matched to a gene: 7. The germline CDR1 and CDR2 sequences are SGHKS and YYEKEE (reference sequence). The CDR3 spans 16 residues. The clonotype originates from an adult with an advanced solid tumor such as melanoma, head and neck, liver or kidney cancer. The chain has TRBV5-5 and TRBJ2-7; the match to TRBD1 covers 9 bases. Sequenced material: CD4+ or CD8+ T cells sorted from blood, taken in a trial of the OX40 agonist ivuxolimab. The CDR3 coding sequence is TGTGCCAGCAGCTTGGCCCCCGACAGGGGGTACTACGAGCAGTACTTC. Translation: CASSLAPDRGYYEQYF.